This T cell receptor beta chain originates from a study of T-cell reconstitution after alpha-beta-depleted transplantation in children. Study outcomes and limitations: Diversity and T-cell counts at one year after transplant derived mostly from new T cells.

CDR3 length equals 18 residues. The germline V and J ends were trimmed by 2 bases and 4 bases, with 23 bases remaining between them. The germline V gene has CDR1 MNHEY and CDR2 SVGAGI. There are a few counts of this clonotype. Its antigen is undetermined. A library of TCRbeta sequences, prepared with unique molecular identifiers, was generated. TCRdb reprocessed the PCR reads via MiXCR and lists one record per CDR3 protein. The repertoire holds around 580,000 distinct CDR3 sequences, roughly 23% seen once, with 13% to 15% in the top ten. The source is a boy under two years old who had a stem cell transplant for acute myeloid leukemia, so the T cells may come from the graft donor. The sample was PBMCs, mostly from graft donor cells, taken 360 days after TCRalphabeta/CD19-depleted stem cell transplant. V usage is TRBV6-5 and J usage is TRBJ2-5; perhaps TRBD2 as D (7 bases). CDR3: CASSYASGAGAPPETQYF. The CDR3, as DNA: TGTGCCAGCAGTTACGCCTCGGGTGCGGGGGCCCCCCCAGAGACCCAGTACTTC.